The 21 T cell receptor beta chains reported below all come from one sample, sequenced in a study of CD8+ T cells in alopecia areata. The treatment was: oral pan-JAK inhibitor, 5-10 mg twice daily. Isolated RNA was reverse transcribed into cDNA used as the sequencing template. TCRdb's copy holds only in-frame clones and misses some; the assay was immunoSEQ multiplex PCR. The sample lists about 150,000 clones; 45% to 60% were seen once. The specimen comprised CD8+ T cells sorted from blood, sampled at week 4, from a patient treated with tofacitinib. The source is a human donor with alopecia areata.

This chain uses TRBV29-1 with TRBJ2-1, with a possible D match to TRBD1 (6 bases). The V end lost 0 bases, the J end lost 5 bases, and 11 bases lay between the germline ends. CDR3 length: 14 amino acids. Germline CDR1 and CDR2: SQVTM and ANQGSEA. The DNA of the CDR3 is TGCAGCGTTGAAGAGGGGGCTGGGGACAATGAGCAGTTCTTC. Residues: CSVEEGAGDNEQFF.

V gene TRBV5-8 combines with J gene TRBJ1-5, with 7 bases aligning to TRBD1. The J segment lost 3 bases and the V segment lost 6 bases, leaving 6 bases of the junction unmatched. The CDR3 extends over 14 amino acids. Per germline, CDR1 SGHTS and CDR2 YDEGEE. The CDR3 loop is CASTDDRANQPQHF. The CDR3 DNA sequence: TGTGCCAGCACCGACGACAGGGCCAATCAGCCCCAGCATTTT.

J is TRBJ2-7 and V is TRBV5-1, with a tentative D call TRBD1 (5 bases). The ends were cut back, 2 bases at V and 7 bases at J, with 19 bases in the middle. Germline V CDR1 and CDR2: SGHRS, YFSETQ. The CDR3 loop spans 15 amino acids. CDR3 sequence reads: CASSFRVGRREEQYF. The CDR3 DNA follows: TGCGCCAGCAGCTTTCGTGTGGGGCGCCGCGAGGAGCAGTACTTC. Using reference TRBV5-1 and TRBJ2-7 for the parts outside the CDR3, the full variable domain is KAGVTQTPRYLIKTRGQQVTLSCSPISGHRSVSWYQQTPGQGLQFLFEYFSETQRNKGNFPGRFSGRQFSNSRSEMNVSTLELGDSALYLCASSFRVGRREEQYFGPGTRLTVT.

This sequence joins TRBV9 and TRBJ2-1, with D perhaps matching TRBD1 (6 bases). Trimming shortened V by 3 bases and J by 7 bases, and 23 bases separated the two germline ends. CDR3 length: 17 amino acids. Germline V CDR1 and CDR2: SGDLS, YYNGEE. This chain's CDR3 is CASSAYRGGSSTNEQFF. In DNA form, the CDR3 reads TGTGCCAGCAGCGCATATAGAGGGGGATCCTCTACTAATGAGCAGTTCTTC.

V and J are TRBV7-9 and TRBJ2-6; no definite D call. Trimming left V 0 bases short and J 8 bases short, with 11 bases between. The germline CDR1 and CDR2 sequences are SEHNR and FQNEAQ (reference sequence). The CDR3 runs 15 residues. CDR3 nucleotide sequence: TGTGCCAGCAGCTTAGCGCCAGGAAGGACCAACGTCCTGACTTTC. Its translation is CASSLAPGRTNVLTF.

On this clone: A much larger clone lies a single base off, so this may be a read error. V gene TRBV13 combines with J gene TRBJ2-7; D not certain. Trimming took off 0 bases at V and 3 bases at J, with 3 bases between the two ends. CDR3 size: 12 residues. Germline loops: CDR1 PRHDT, CDR2 FYEKMQ (reference sequence). The CDR3 here is CASSLGDYEQYF. The CDR3 coding sequence is TGTGCCAGCAGCTTAGGAGACTACGAGCAGTACTTC.

The chain uses TRBV4-2 and TRBJ2-7, with a weak D call TRBD1 (6 bases). CDR1 is LGHNA, CDR2 YNFKEQ, per germline. Trimming cost V 4 bases and J 2 bases, with 12 bases left between them. The CDR3 contains 14 residues. This CDR3 reads CASSLQGPAYEQYF. CDR3 DNA sequence: TGTGCCAGCAGCCTCCAGGGGCCGGCCTACGAGCAGTACTTC.

This clone has just a few counts. This chain uses TRBV4-3 with TRBJ1-2; a weak D match, TRBD1 (5 bases). The CDR3 contains 17 residues. V dropped 1 base and J dropped 4 bases, with 19 bases sitting between them. The germline gives CDR1 LGHNA, CDR2 YSLEER. This CDR3 reads CASSQGGQGEDLYGYTF. The CDR3 DNA reads as TGCGCCAGCAGCCAAGGAGGGCAGGGAGAAGACCTCTATGGCTACACCTTC.

The chain joins TRBV5-4 to TRBJ2-7; TRBD1 aligns across 8 bases. V lost 4 bases and J lost 3; bases outside the gene matches: 6. This CDR3 is built from 14 residues. Germline lookup yields CDR1 SGHNT and CDR2 YYREEE (reference sequence). The DNA of the CDR3 is TGTGCCAGCAGCCTTGGACAGGGTAACTACGAGCAGTACTTC. Translated: CASSLGQGNYEQYF.

The chain carries TRBV18 and TRBJ2-7, with TRBD1 identical over 9 bases. Per the germline V gene, CDR1 is KGHSH and CDR2 is LQKENI. With 1 base clipped from V and 2 bases from J, the junction kept 6 bases outside the gene matches. This CDR3 spans 16 amino acids. CDR3 amino acids: CASSPLYRGLTYEQYF. The CDR3 coding sequence is TGTGCCAGCTCACCACTTTACAGGGGGCTAACCTACGAGCAGTACTTC.

The chain combines TRBV13 with TRBJ2-7; D possibly uses TRBD1 or TRBD2 (5 bases each). Germline-derived CDR1 and CDR2 are PRHDT and FYEKMQ (reference sequence). CDR3 length equals 12 residues. V dropped 3 bases and J dropped 7 bases, with 10 bases sitting between them. The CDR3 DNA reads TGTGCCAGCAGCTTCCTGGGGGAAGAGCAGTACTTC. Its translation is CASSFLGEEQYF.

This chain links TRBV11-2 with TRBJ2-7; TRBD2 matches at 8 bases. This CDR3 contains 16 residues. V lost 4 bases and J lost 2; bases outside the gene matches: 10. Germline CDR1 and CDR2: SGHAT and FQNNGV. CDR3 residues: CASSSGSGGDPYEQYF. The CDR3, as DNA: TGTGCCAGCAGCTCGGGAAGCGGGGGAGACCCCTACGAGCAGTACTTC.

CDR3: CASSVGTGGVETQYF. The CDR3 DNA is TGTGCCAGCAGCGTAGGCACAGGGGGCGTTGAGACCCAGTACTTC. The J gene is TRBJ2-5, the V gene TRBV9, with TRBD1 identical over 9 bases. The ends lost 0 bases at V and 5 bases at J; junction bases unmatched: 5. The CDR3 contains 15 residues. CDR1 is SGDLS and CDR2 is YYNGEE in the germline V gene.

About this clone itself: Other DNA sequences from this sample encode an identical CDR3 as well. V usage is TRBV30 and J usage is TRBJ1-1, with D unresolved. CDR3 length equals 11 residues. V lost 0 bases, J lost 8 bases, and 7 bases lay in between. The V gene's germline CDR1 is GTSNPN and CDR2 SVGIG (reference sequence). Written as DNA, the CDR3 is TGTGCCTGGAGTGTACGGGTGGAAGCTTTCTTT. Translated, it gives CAWSVRVEAFF. Using reference TRBV30 and TRBJ1-1 for the parts outside the CDR3, the full variable domain is SQTIHQWPATLVQPVGSPLSLECTVEGTSNPNLYWYRQAAGRGLQLLFYSVGIGQISSEVPQNLSASRPQDRQFILSSKKLLLSDSGFYLCAWSVRVEAFFGQGTRLTVV.

This sequence joins TRBV6-1 and TRBJ2-7; no definite D call. Trimming took 2 bases from V and 2 from J, leaving 16 bases between them. This CDR3 is 16 amino acids long. Germline V lookup: CDR1 MNHNS, CDR2 SASEGT. Here the CDR3 reads CASSEPASVDPYEQYF. In nucleotides, the CDR3 is TGTGCCAGCAGTGAACCTGCCAGTGTTGACCCCTACGAGCAGTACTTC.

Turning to this clone: Other DNA sequences in this sample translate to the same CDR3. CDR3 sequence reads: CASSHGDLSYEQYF. The CDR3 coding sequence is TGTGCCAGCAGCCACGGGGACTTATCCTACGAGCAGTACTTC. The V gene is TRBV14, the J gene TRBJ2-7, with D possibly being TRBD2 (6 bases). Trimming took off 3 bases at V and 1 base at J, with 10 bases between the two ends. This CDR3 region has 14 residues. CDR1 is SGHDN and CDR2 is FVKESK in the germline V gene.

Note on this clone: Sequence at one end of the junction differs from germline and may be a read error. The chain uses TRBV29-1 and TRBJ1-1; D might be TRBD1 (5 bases). This CDR3 has 10 amino acids. Germline CDR1 is SQVTM and CDR2 is ANQGSEA. The CDR3 spells CSALDTEAFF. In nucleotides, the CDR3 is TGCAGCGCCCTGGACACGGAAGCTTTCTTT.

V usage is TRBV29-1 and J usage is TRBJ2-7; TRBD2 is a possible D gene (6 bases). Germline V CDR1 and CDR2: SQVTM, ANQGSEA. Trimming cost V 7 bases and J 0 bases, with 16 bases left between them. The CDR3 is 14 residues long. In nucleotides, the CDR3 is TGCAGCGCCCTTGGGGAGGATCACTCCTACGAGCAGTACTTC. Amino acid sequence: CSALGEDHSYEQYF.

This rearrangement joins TRBV18 to TRBJ2-7; D is undetermined. The germline V gene encodes CDR1 KGHSH and CDR2 LQKENI. The CDR3 sequence is 13 residues long. With 4 bases removed from V and 1 base from J, the gap between germline ends came to 8 bases. The CDR3 loop reads CASSRPDSYEQYF. The DNA for the CDR3 is TGTGCCAGCTCACGGCCGGATTCCTACGAGCAGTACTTC.

This chain uses TRBV5-1 with TRBJ2-7, with a possible D match to TRBD1 (5 bases). Trimming cost V 4 bases and J 1 base, with 9 bases left between them. Germline CDR1 is SGHRS and CDR2 is YFSETQ. CDR3 length equals 13 residues. CDR3 residues: CASSPDISYEQYF. The CDR3 nucleotides are TGCGCCAGCAGCCCGGACATTTCCTACGAGCAGTACTTC.

This clone was seen only once. The chain links TRBV29-1 to TRBJ2-5; TRBD1 or TRBD2 may be the D gene (6 bases each). The CDR3 totals 14 residues. The V gene's germline CDR1 is SQVTM and CDR2 ANQGSEA. Deletions cut 3 bases from V and 3 bases from J, with 14 bases between. The DNA for the CDR3 is TGCAGCGTTGAGGCCAGGGGCGGGGAAGAGACCCAGTACTTC. Its translation: CSVEARGGEETQYF.